This TCR beta chain was sequenced in a study of OX40 agonist ivuxolimab in advanced cancers. Whole-study findings and limits: The study observed clonal expansion of CD4+ and CD8+ blood T cells by week 6 at 0.1 to 3.0 mg/kg.

Germline assignment: CDR1 LGHNA and CDR2 YSLEER. This CDR3 is built from 17 residues. The V end lost 0 bases, the J end lost 6 bases, and 18 bases lay between the germline ends. About this clone: The target antigen is unknown.

Using immunoSEQ multiplex PCR, the repertoire was profiled, and TCRdb retains in-frame clones only, with some absent. Here the sample spans about 94,000 clones, about 88% being singletons. Samples of blood were obtained at baseline, on cycle 4 day 1, and on cycle 7 day 1. The receptor comes from an adult with an advanced solid tumor such as melanoma, head and neck, liver or kidney cancer. The rearrangement uses TRBV4-3 and TRBJ1-5; possible D gene TRBD1, 5 bases. This material consisted of CD4+ or CD8+ T cells sorted from blood, taken in a trial of the OX40 agonist ivuxolimab. CDR3 coding DNA: TGCGCCAGCAGCCAAGAGAATGGTGGAGGGACGGGTCAGCCCCAGCATTTT. The encoded protein is CASSQENGGGTGQPQHF.